This TCR beta chain is from a study of blood T cell repertoires in COVID-19. For the study at large: Sites in the United States, Italy and Spain provided acute and convalescent COVID-19 samples.

The length of the CDR3 is 15 residues. V lost 2 bases to trimming and J lost 2 bases; unmatched junction nucleotides: 0. Germline values: CDR1 LGHNA, CDR2 YSLEER. This clone was counted between two and nine times. TCRdb keeps only in-frame clones here, not all; method: immunoSEQ multiplex PCR. The sample has 390,000 or so clones; around 86% are singletons. Input material: PBMCs or T cells enriched from blood (not recorded which). This chain joins TRBV4-3 and TRBJ2-6, with 7 bases that match TRBD1. The clonotype comes from a woman aged 45-65 years who had recovered from COVID-19. This CDR3 reads CASSQQGAGANVLTF. In DNA form, the CDR3 reads TGCGCCAGCAGCCAACAGGGGGCTGGGGCCAACGTCCTGACTTTC.